This T cell receptor beta chain was observed in a study of T cells in Graves' hyperthyroidism and ophthalmopathy. Many counts were recorded for this clonotype. Trimming removed 3 bases from V and 0 bases from J, with 15 bases in between. This CDR3 contains 18 residues. The source material, RNA transcripts, was used to amplify TCR beta CDR3 regions. The primer set for the first-round RT-PCR of the TCR CDR3 was HTBI. MiXCR, applied by TCRdb to the multiplex PCR reads, yields one record per CDR3 protein. This sample carries a few hundred thousand distinct CDR3 sequences, 15% to 20% of them seen once, and the ten largest clones take 15% to 20%.

The chain has TRBV12-3 or TRBV12-4 and TRBJ1-6, with a weak D call TRBD1 (6 bases). The clonotype originates from a young woman with Graves' ophthalmopathy. Sequenced: blood. The CDR3 DNA sequence: TGTGCCAGCAGTTTTACTTGGGGGCCGAGCTCCTATAATTCACCCCTCCACTTT. Translated, it gives CASSFTWGPSSYNSPLHF.